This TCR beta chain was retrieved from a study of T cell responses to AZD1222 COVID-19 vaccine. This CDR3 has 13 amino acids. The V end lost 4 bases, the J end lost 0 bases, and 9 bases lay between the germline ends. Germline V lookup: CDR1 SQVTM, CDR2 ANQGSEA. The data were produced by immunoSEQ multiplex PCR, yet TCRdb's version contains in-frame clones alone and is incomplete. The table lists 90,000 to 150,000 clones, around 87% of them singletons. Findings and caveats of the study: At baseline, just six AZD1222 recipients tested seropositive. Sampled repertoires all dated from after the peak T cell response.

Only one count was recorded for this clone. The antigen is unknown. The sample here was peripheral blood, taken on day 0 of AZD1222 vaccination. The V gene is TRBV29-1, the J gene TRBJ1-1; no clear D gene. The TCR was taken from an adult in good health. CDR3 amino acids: CSVGGQMNTEAFF. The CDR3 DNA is TGCAGCGTTGGCGGGCAAATGAACACTGAAGCTTTCTTT.